Listed below are T cell receptor beta chains from one sample, sequenced in a study of cytomegalovirus exposure and HLA in healthy donors. TCRdb's table, derived via immunoSEQ multiplex PCR, lists solely in-frame clones and lacks some. In total, the table holds about 88,000 clones. Sample: PBMCs. These receptors came from a girl aged 5-17 years in good health and CMV-seropositive. Each CDR3 is given with its conserved first and last residue. Fields, in order: V gene, D gene, CDR3 length, J gene, CDR3 DNA, CDR3 protein. D genes are given only for firm matches.

TRBV27	NA	11	TRBJ2-3	TGTGCCAGCAGAAGAGGAGATACGCAGTATTTT	CASRRGDTQYF
TRBV4-2	TRBD2	22	TRBJ2-2	TGTGCCAGCAGCCAACCGCTCAAACGACTAGCGGGGAACCGTCAAATCACCGGGGAGCTGTTTTTT	CASSQPLKRLAGNRQITGELFF
TRBV19	NA	16	TRBJ1-5	TGTGCCAGTAGTATAGTGGGGGCATATAGCAATCAGCCCCAGCATTTT	CASSIVGAYSNQPQHF
TRBV29-1	TRBD2	14	TRBJ2-3	TGCAGCGGACTAGCGGGGGTTAGCACAGATACGCAGTATTTT	CSGLAGVSTDTQYF
TRBV5-1	TRBD2	16	TRBJ2-5	TGCGCCAGCAGCTGGACTAGCGGGGGGTACCAAGAGACCCAGTACTTC	CASSWTSGGYQETQYF
TRBV7-2	NA	14	TRBJ2-7	TGTGCCAGCAGCAAGCAGTCAGGGGTCTACGAGCAGTACTTC	CASSKQSGVYEQYF
TRBV4-3	TRBD1	17	TRBJ1-1	TGCGCCAGCAGCCAGGGGACAGGAGAAGGAATGAACACTGAAGCTTTCTTT	CASSQGTGEGMNTEAFF
TRBV4-3	NA	18	TRBJ2-3	TGCGCCAGCAGCCAAGACCGCGGGGCTGCCTCCCTCACAGATACGCAGTATTTT	CASSQDRGAASLTDTQYF
TRBV9	NA	16	TRBJ2-3	TGTGCCAGCAGCGGGTTGGCGGCAGGGTTGGCAGATACGCAGTATTTT	CASSGLAAGLADTQYF
TRBV30	TRBD1	14	TRBJ1-2	TGTGCCTGGAGTCACACAGGGGGGAGCTATGGCTACACCTTC	CAWSHTGGSYGYTF
TRBV29-1	NA	14	TRBJ2-1	TGCAGCGACGGCTGGGCAGGGAATACGAATGAGCAGTTCTTC	CSDGWAGNTNEQFF
TRBV6-5	NA	14	TRBJ1-2	TGTGCCAGCAGTGGAGCTGGAATTCGGGATGGCTACACCTTC	CASSGAGIRDGYTF
TRBV27	TRBD1	15	TRBJ2-1	TGTGCCAGCAGTTCCGGGACAGGGGGCGTGAATGAGCAGTTCTTC	CASSSGTGGVNEQFF
TRBV7-9	NA	14	TRBJ2-5	TGTGCCAGCAGCTTAGCGGGGGCCCAAGAGACCCAGTACTTC	CASSLAGAQETQYF
TRBV4-1	NA	16	TRBJ2-7	TGCGCCAGCAGCCAAGCTCTCGAGGACAGACCCTACGAGCAGTACTTC	CASSQALEDRPYEQYF
TRBV4-1	NA	14	TRBJ1-1	TGCGCCAGCAGTAGCCGCGGGGCAAACACTGAAGCTTTCTTT	CASSSRGANTEAFF
TRBV19	TRBD1	18	TRBJ2-6	TGTGCCAGTAGTATTCTGTCGACAGGGCAAACTGGGGCCAACGTCCTGACTTTC	CASSILSTGQTGANVLTF
TRBV9	TRBD1	13	TRBJ1-2	TGTGCCAGCAGCGTAGCGGGACAGTTCGGCTACACCTTC	CASSVAGQFGYTF
TRBV5-1	NA	15	TRBJ2-7	TGCGCCAGCAGCCTACAGGGGGGGAAGATGGGGGAGCAGTACTTC	CASSLQGGKMGEQYF
TRBV5-1	TRBD1	13	TRBJ1-2	TGCGCCAGCAGCGGCGGACAGGGGGATGGCTACACCTTC	CASSGGQGDGYTF
TRBV6-5	TRBD1	15	TRBJ1-1	TGTGCCAGCGTCTCGCAGGGGGCACCGGGCACTGAAGCTTTCTTT	CASVSQGAPGTEAFF
TRBV6-6	NA	12	TRBJ1-2	TGTGCCAGCAGCTCCGTCGACTATGGCTACACCTTC	CASSSVDYGYTF
TRBV19	NA	17	TRBJ1-2	TGTGCCAGTAGTGGCCTCGTCGGGACAAGCTTTAACTATGGCTACACCTTC	CASSGLVGTSFNYGYTF
TRBV30	NA	14	TRBJ1-5	TGTGCCTGGAGTGGGAGAAATAGCAATCAGCCCCAGCATTTT	CAWSGRNSNQPQHF
TRBV19	TRBD1	14	TRBJ1-1	TGTGCCAGTAGTATAAGGAACTCCGGGACAGGGACCGTATTT	CASSIRNSGTGTVF
TRBV27	NA	16	TRBJ1-2	TGTGCCAGCAGTTTCTCCCTTCCGGCCGGGAACTATGGCTACACCTTC	CASSFSLPAGNYGYTF
TRBV4-1	TRBD1	16	TRBJ2-2	TGCGCCAGCAGCCATCCAGGGACAGGGTTACCCGGGGAGCTGTTTTTT	CASSHPGTGLPGELFF
TRBV10-3	TRBD2	17	TRBJ2-3	TGTGCCATCAGTGAGAGACCTAGCGGATCTAGCACAGATACGCAGTATTTT	CAISERPSGSSTDTQYF
TRBV7-8	NA	12	TRBJ1-5	TGTGCCAGCAGCTTATCGAGTCAGCCCCAGCATTTT	CASSLSSQPQHF
TRBV9	TRBD1	14	TRBJ1-4	TGTGCCAGCAGCGCTGGGACAGGAGGTGAAAAACTGTTTTTT	CASSAGTGGEKLFF
TRBV6-5	TRBD1	14	TRBJ1-6	TGTGCCAGCAGTCTGGACAGGGAGAGGTCACCCCTCCACTTT	CASSLDRERSPLHF
TRBV27	NA	16	TRBJ2-3	TGTGCCAGCAGCTTGAACCTCGGAGCTAGCACAGATACGCAGTATTTT	CASSLNLGASTDTQYF
TRBV6-1	NA	15	TRBJ2-5	TGTGCCAGCAGTGAAGCTGGTCAGCTCGAGGGGACCCAGTACTTC	CASSEAGQLEGTQYF
TRBV4-1	TRBD1	14	TRBJ1-2	TGCGCCAGCAGCCATATGGGACAGGCCGGAGGCTACACCTTC	CASSHMGQAGGYTF
TRBV30	NA	12	TRBJ1-2	TGTGCCTGGAGACTAGACAACTATGGCTACACCTTC	CAWRLDNYGYTF
TRBV12-5	NA	16	TRBJ1-1	TGTGCTAGTGGTTTGGCCGGGGAGGGAGGCGGCACTGAAGCTTTCTTT	CASGLAGEGGGTEAFF
TRBV5-4	TRBD2	17	TRBJ2-5	TGTGCCAGCAGCTTGGCCGGGCAGCGGGGGCCCCAAGAGACCCAGTACTTC	CASSLAGQRGPQETQYF
TRBV7-2	TRBD1	15	TRBJ1-6	TGTGCCAGCAGCGCTCAGACAGGGACGAATTCACCCCTCCACTTT	CASSAQTGTNSPLHF
TRBV12-5	NA	16	TRBJ1-5	TGTGCTAGTGGGGGGCCGGCGCAGGATAGCAATCAGCCCCAGCATTTT	CASGGPAQDSNQPQHF
TRBV10-1	TRBD2	14	TRBJ2-1	TGCGCCAGCAGTGAGGTAGCGGGGAGTAATGAGCAGTTCTTC	CASSEVAGSNEQFF
TRBV6-4	NA	17	TRBJ1-1	TGTGCCAGCACTATAACAGGTCAGGTCCCCGTGAACACTGAAGCTTTCTTT	CASTITGQVPVNTEAFF
TRBV21-1	NA	15	TRBJ2-2	TGTGCCAGCAGCAGGGACAGGGGTAGCACCGGGGAGCTGTTTTTT	CASSRDRGSTGELFF
TRBV5-1	TRBD2	16	TRBJ2-2	TGCGCCAGCAGCTGGACTAGCGGGGGAAATACCGGGGAGCTGTTTTTT	CASSWTSGGNTGELFF
TRBV7-2	NA	14	TRBJ2-1	TGTGCCAGCAGCTTAACTCAGGGGGGTAATGAGCAGTTCTTC	CASSLTQGGNEQFF
TRBV5-4	TRBD2	12	TRBJ2-1	TGTGCCAGCAGGAACGGGGGGGATGAGCAGTTCTTC	CASRNGGDEQFF
TRBV7-6	TRBD1	14	TRBJ1-1	TGTGCCAGCAGCGTAAGACAGGGGGGAACTGAAGCTTTCTTT	CASSVRQGGTEAFF
TRBV5-1	NA	13	TRBJ1-1	TGCGCCAGCAGCCAACCAGGGGACGCTGAAGCTTTCTTT	CASSQPGDAEAFF
TRBV28	NA	16	TRBJ1-2	TGTGCCAGCAGTTTTACGTCCCCTAAGGAGTCCTATGGCTACACCTTC	CASSFTSPKESYGYTF
TRBV4-2	TRBD1	16	TRBJ2-2	TGTGCCAGCAGCCAAGAGGACCGGCAGGGGGCCGGGGAGCTGTTTTTT	CASSQEDRQGAGELFF
TRBV5-6	TRBD1	17	TRBJ1-2	TGTGCCAGCAGCTCCTCTACCTCCGGACAGGGGCCCTATGGCTACACCTTC	CASSSSTSGQGPYGYTF
TRBV5-1	NA	13	TRBJ2-1	TGCGCCAGCAGATTACCGGACTCGGATGAGCAGTTCTTC	CASRLPDSDEQFF